This TCR beta chain originates from a study of T cell repertoires in aging, cancer and after chemotherapy. The V gene end was trimmed by 3 bases and the J gene end by 1 base; junction bases not matched to a gene: 6. This CDR3 is 16 amino acids long. Findings and caveats of the study: These repertoire data do not allow conclusions about immunological memory after chemotherapy. Across the chemotherapy interval, each cancer cohort showed higher median generation probability, suggesting thymic rebound.

As regards this clonotype: Its antigen is unknown.

TRB rearrangements spanning V, D and J were amplified using mixed TRB-A/B primers. TCRdb reprocessed the multiplex PCR reads with MiXCR, giving one entry per CDR3 protein. The sample records under 10,000 distinct CDR3 sequences, approximately 40% being singletons. The template was genomic DNA from peripheral blood, not RNA. Sequenced sample: blood. The chain combines TRBV12-3 or TRBV12-4 with TRBJ2-3, with 8 nucleotides matching TRBD2. This receptor was taken from a human donor in good health. Here the CDR3 reads CASSFVSSGGTDTQYF. CDR3 bases: TGTGCCAGCAGTTTTGTCAGTAGCGGGGGCACAGATACGCAGTATTTT.